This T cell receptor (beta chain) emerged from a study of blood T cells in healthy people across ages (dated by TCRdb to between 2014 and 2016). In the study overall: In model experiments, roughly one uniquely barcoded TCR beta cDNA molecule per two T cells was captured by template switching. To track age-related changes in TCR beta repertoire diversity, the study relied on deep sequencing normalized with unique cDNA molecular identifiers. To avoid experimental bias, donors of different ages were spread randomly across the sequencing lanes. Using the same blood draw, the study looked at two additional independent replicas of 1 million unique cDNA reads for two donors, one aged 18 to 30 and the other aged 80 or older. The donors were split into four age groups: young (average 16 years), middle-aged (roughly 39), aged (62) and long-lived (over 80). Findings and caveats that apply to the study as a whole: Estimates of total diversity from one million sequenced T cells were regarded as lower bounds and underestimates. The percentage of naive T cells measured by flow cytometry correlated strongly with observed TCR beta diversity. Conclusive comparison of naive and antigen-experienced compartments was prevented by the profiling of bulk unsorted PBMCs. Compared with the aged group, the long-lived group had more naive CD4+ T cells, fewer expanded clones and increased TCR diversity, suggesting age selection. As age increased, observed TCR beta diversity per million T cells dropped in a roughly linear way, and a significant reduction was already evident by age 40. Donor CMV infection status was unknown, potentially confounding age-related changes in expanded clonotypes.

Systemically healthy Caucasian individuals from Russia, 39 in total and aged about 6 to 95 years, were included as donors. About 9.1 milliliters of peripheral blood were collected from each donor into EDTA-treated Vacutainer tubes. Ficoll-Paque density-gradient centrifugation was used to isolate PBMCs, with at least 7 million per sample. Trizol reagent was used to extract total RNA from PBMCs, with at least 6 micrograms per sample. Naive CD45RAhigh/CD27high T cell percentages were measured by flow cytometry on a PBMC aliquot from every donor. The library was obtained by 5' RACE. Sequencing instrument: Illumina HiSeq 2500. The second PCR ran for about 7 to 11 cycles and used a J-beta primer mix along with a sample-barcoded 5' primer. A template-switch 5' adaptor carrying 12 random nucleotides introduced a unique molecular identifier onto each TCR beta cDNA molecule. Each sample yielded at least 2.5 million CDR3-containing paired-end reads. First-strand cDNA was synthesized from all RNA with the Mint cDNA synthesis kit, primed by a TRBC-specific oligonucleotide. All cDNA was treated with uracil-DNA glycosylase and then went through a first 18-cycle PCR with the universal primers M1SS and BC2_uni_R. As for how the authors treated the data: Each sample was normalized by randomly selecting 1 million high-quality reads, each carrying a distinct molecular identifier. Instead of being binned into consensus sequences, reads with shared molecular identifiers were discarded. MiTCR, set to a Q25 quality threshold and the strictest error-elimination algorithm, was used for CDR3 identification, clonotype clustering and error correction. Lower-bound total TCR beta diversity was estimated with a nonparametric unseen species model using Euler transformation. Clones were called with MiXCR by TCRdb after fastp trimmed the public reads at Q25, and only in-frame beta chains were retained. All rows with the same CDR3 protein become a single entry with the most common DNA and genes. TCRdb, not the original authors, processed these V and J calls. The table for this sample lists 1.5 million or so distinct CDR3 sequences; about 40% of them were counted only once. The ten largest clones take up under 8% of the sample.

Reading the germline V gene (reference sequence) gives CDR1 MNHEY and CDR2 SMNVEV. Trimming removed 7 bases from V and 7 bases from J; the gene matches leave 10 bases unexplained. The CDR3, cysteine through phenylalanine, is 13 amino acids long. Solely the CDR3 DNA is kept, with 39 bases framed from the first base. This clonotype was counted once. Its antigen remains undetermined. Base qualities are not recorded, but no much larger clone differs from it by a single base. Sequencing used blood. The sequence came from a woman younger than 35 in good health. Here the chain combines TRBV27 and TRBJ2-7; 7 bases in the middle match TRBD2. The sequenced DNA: TGTGCCAGCACCAGTCCAGCGGGGCGAGAGCAGTACTTC. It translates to CASTSPAGREQYF.